This T cell receptor beta chain was sequenced for a study of control samples from healthy donors and cancer patients (dated by TCRdb to between 2020 and 2021). Library creation used the immunoSEQ multiplex PCR assay. The clones in this table, taken by TCRdb from immuneACCESS, are in-frame only. Not every clone is retained; where verified, under half of the shortfall comes from an unresolved V gene, and the cause of the rest is unknown. Within this sample are approximately 37,000 clones, with 90% to 95% of them counted one time only. About 3.5% of the sample is taken by the ten largest. About this clone itself: Its specific antigen is unknown. Within one base of it there is no much larger clone, and no base qualities were kept.

The germline V gene (reference sequence) gives CDR1 as SGHNT and CDR2 as YYREEE. From V the trimming removes 4 bases and from J it removes 6 bases, while the gene matches leave 11 bases of the junction unaccounted for. From the cysteine up to the phenylalanine, the CDR3 has a length of 15 residues. This entry keeps only the CDR3 DNA: 45 bases, framed from base 1. The chain is made from TRBV5-4 and TRBJ1-1; TRBD1 aligns with 8 central bases. Sequences were obtained from blood. The clonotype originates from a woman aged 45-65 years in good health. The CDR3 protein is CASSNYRGDGAEAFF. In nucleotide form, the sequence is TGTGCCAGCAGCAACTACAGGGGGGACGGGGCTGAAGCTTTCTTT.